This record concerns one TCR beta chain sequence. There is no known antigen for this receptor. No base qualities exist here, and no much larger clone lies one base off it. This sample was included in a study of blood T cell repertoires in COVID-19 (dated by TCRdb to between 2020 and 2021). About the study as a whole: The collaborator samples originated in the United States, Italy and Spain and spanned the acute and convalescent phases of COVID-19. Samples came from the ongoing ImmuneRACE study (first 160 participants) plus 1,254 subjects from 6 global collaborators. The repertoires were made available in a free public database intended to serve as a resource for research on the immune response to SARS-CoV-2. Deeply sampled blood TCRbeta repertoires from subjects exposed to, actively infected with, or recovered from COVID-19 were included in the dataset. HLA class I and class II types, where available, came from metadata supplied by the sample provider rather than from assay-based typing. The material from the prospective study consisted of cDNA or gDNA derived from T cells, B-cell-depleted T cells, or PBMCs. The sample metadata nearly always contained a de-identified subject ID, COVID-19 status, age in years and sex. The study at large found these results: Clinical and demographic metadata were provided uncurated, with the amount varying by source and participant.

TCRbeta CDR3 regions were amplified from genomic DNA by means of the immunoSEQ Assay, a bias-controlled multiplex PCR. The original pipeline was this. The number of nucleated cells in each sample was estimated from the amplification of reference gene primers within the assay. Sequence reads were collapsed and filtered to measure the absolute abundance of every unique TCRbeta CDR3 rearrangement. Productive Simpson clonality was computed per sample as the square root of Simpson's diversity index over productive rearrangements. The table was pulled from immuneACCESS by TCRdb, which kept in-frame rearrangements only. Such tables lose some clones; where checked, under half of the loss comes from unresolved V genes, and the rest has no known cause. The DNA was the basis for D and trimming; V, J and clone size are from that table. This sample lists 150,000 to 200,000 clones; about 85% were detected once. The top ten constitute 6.2% of the sample.

CDR1 ENHRY and CDR2 SYGVKD are derived from the germline V gene. Its CDR3 holds 14 amino acids, cysteine through phenylalanine. The only DNA kept is the CDR3, 42 bases in frame from the first base. V loses 2 bases, J loses 7 bases, and the germline ends lie 9 bases apart. Enrolling through a virtual design, the prospective study's participants ranged in age from about 18 to 100 years and lived across 24 United States geographic areas. Cohort assignment in the prospective study relied on participant-reported clinical history from a screening survey and a study questionnaire. ImmuneRACE Cohort 3 recovered participants were defined by two consecutive negative NP/OP PCR tests, healthcare professional clearance, or symptom resolution. In the prospective study, whole blood, serum and a nasopharyngeal or oropharyngeal swab were collected from each participant by mobile phlebotomists. Additional blood draws and questionnaires over an approximately two-month period could optionally be provided by prospective study participants. Blood samples from the prospective study were shipped frozen or at room temperature prior to DNA extraction.

Sequencing input: PBMCs or T cells enriched from blood (not recorded which). Rearrangement joined TRBV10-3 to TRBJ1-6; no confident D gene assignment can be made. This TCR was recovered from a man aged 35 to 55 who had recovered from COVID-19. The sequenced DNA: TGTGCCATCAGTGAGGTGGCGGAAAATTCACCCCTCCACTTT. Its translation is CAISEVAENSPLHF.